This TCR beta chain appears in the sequencing data of a study of technical replicates of blood from a few donors. Profiled with immunoSEQ multiplex PCR; TCRdb holds only in-frame clones, not every one. The sample has more than 65,000 clones, just under 95% seen once. The TCR originated in a human donor in good health. What was sequenced was T cells isolated from PBMCs.

CDR3 DNA: TGCGCCAGCCTCCGTTTTTCTGACAGGGAAGAGTACGAGCAGTACTTC. This sequence encodes CASLRFSDREEYEQYF. The rearrangement links TRBV4-3 to TRBJ2-7; 7 bases are shared with TRBD1. The CDR3 spans 16 residues. With V trimmed by 8 bases and J by 4 bases, 17 bases remained unmatched. Germline lookup yields CDR1 LGHNA and CDR2 YSLEER.